This TCR beta chain was documented in a study of response to subunit inactivated influenza vaccine. This clonotype appeared a few times. V was cut by 1 base and J by 6 bases, with 13 bases left in between. This CDR3 is 15 amino acids long. CDR1 is SGHAT and CDR2 is FQNNGV in the germline V gene. One entry per CDR3 protein results from TCRdb running MiXCR on the RT-PCR reads. The sample carries more than 700,000 distinct CDR3 sequences, less than 25% recorded once. This clonotype originated in a man aged 50 to 59 who received an inactivated influenza vaccine. The sequencing used PBMCs from blood, collected less than 6 days after vaccination. This chain uses TRBV11-2 with TRBJ2-1; the D is unclear. CDR3: CASSLGIHRANEQFF. The CDR3 nucleotides are TGTGCCAGCAGCTTAGGCATACACCGGGCCAATGAGCAGTTCTTC.